This T cell receptor beta chain stems from a study of OX40 agonist ivuxolimab in advanced cancers. At the level of the study: Intravenous ivuxolimab was administered to patients every 2 weeks at 0.01 to 10 mg/kg. General study points: There were, on average, more expanded clones in CD8+ T cells than in CD4+.

Looked up from germline, CDR1 is LGHNA and CDR2 is YNFKEQ. The CDR3 sequence is 15 residues long. Deletions cut 0 bases from V and 3 bases from J, with 12 bases between. Libraries were prepared by immunoSEQ multiplex PCR; TCRdb keeps only in-frame clonotypes and omits some of them. The sample holds fewer than 85,000 clones, about 90% seen once. On this clone: The antigen remains undetermined.

V is TRBV4-2 and J is TRBJ2-7, with D perhaps TRBD2 (6 bases). This sequence was found in an adult with an advanced solid tumor such as melanoma, head and neck, liver or kidney cancer. Sequences were derived from CD4+ or CD8+ T cells sorted from blood, sampled in a trial of the OX40 agonist ivuxolimab. The CDR3 region has the DNA TGTGCCAGCAGCCAAGAGGGGGGATCTCACTACGAGCAGTACTTC. It is translated as CASSQEGGSHYEQYF.